This TCR beta chain came from a study of CD8 T cells in Susac syndrome. RNA, at roughly 0.5 to 1 ug, was reverse transcribed with random hexamers. TCRdb re-called the immunoSEQ multiplex PCR reads through MiXCR, storing one row per CDR3 protein. The repertoire has under 70,000 distinct CDR3 sequences, more than 85% of them found once; the top ten carry roughly 0.79%. The diagnostic criteria for definite or probable disease, as recently defined, were met by the patients with Susac syndrome. This clonotype was seen only once. The source material was CD8+ T cells from PBMCs. The TCR originated in a human donor with Susac syndrome.

The CDR3, as DNA: TGTGCCAGTAGTATTGTTTATGCGGGTCAACCCCTCCACTTT. Amino acid sequence: CASSIVYAGQPLHF. The chain joins TRBV19 to TRBJ1-6; no definite D call. Germline V gene data show CDR1 as LNHDA and CDR2 as SQIVND (reference sequence). The CDR3 length is 14 residues. The ends were cut back, 3 bases at V and 12 bases at J, with 15 bases in the middle.